This record concerns one TCR beta chain sequence. Original analysis: Cell counts per sample came from amplifying reference gene primers. Repertoires were generated with immunoSEQ multiplex PCR, while TCRdb's copy carries only in-frame clones and drops some. V and J calls and clone size are copied from that table; D and trimming were computed from the DNA. The table records approximately 160,000 clones, approximately 85% of them present only once. This CDR3 comprises 13 residues. Deletions cut 5 bases from V and 1 base from J, with 8 bases between. Germline assignment: CDR1 SGHRS and CDR2 YFSETQ. The Seattle site enrolled patients during active infection and followed them longitudinally. The data derive from a study of blood T cell repertoires in COVID-19. Study information: Whether acute or convalescent, the COVID-19 samples came from the United States, Italy and Spain. T cells, B-cell-depleted T cells, or PBMCs provided the cDNA or gDNA that served as material.

This rearrangement joins TRBV5-1 to TRBJ2-3; no clear D gene. The specimen was peripheral blood. The sequence came from a woman aged 55-69 years with COVID-19, enrolled during active disease. Here the CDR3 DNA reads TGCGCCAGCAGAGATGGAGGCACAGATACGCAGTATTTT. This sequence encodes CASRDGGTDTQYF.